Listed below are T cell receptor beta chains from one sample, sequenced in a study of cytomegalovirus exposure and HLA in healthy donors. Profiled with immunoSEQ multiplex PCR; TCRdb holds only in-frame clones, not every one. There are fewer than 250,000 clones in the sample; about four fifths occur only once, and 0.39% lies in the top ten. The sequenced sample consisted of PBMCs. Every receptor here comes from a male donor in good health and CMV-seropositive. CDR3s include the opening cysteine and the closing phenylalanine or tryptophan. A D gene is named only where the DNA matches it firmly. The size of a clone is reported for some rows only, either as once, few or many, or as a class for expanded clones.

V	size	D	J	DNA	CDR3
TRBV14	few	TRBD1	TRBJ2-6	TGTGCCAGCAGCCGTTTAGGGACAGCGGCGTTCTCTGGGGCCAACGTCCTGACTTTC	CASSRLGTAAFSGANVLTF
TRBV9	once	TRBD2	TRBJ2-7	TGTGCCAGCAGCGTAGATAGCGGGGGAACCTACGAGCAGTACTTC	CASSVDSGGTYEQYF
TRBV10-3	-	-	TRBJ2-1	TGTGCCATCAGTGAGCCCTTGGCTAGTTCGGGTGAGCAGTTCTTC	CAISEPLASSGEQFF
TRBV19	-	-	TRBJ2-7	TGTGCCAGTAGTATCCGCCGGGGTTGGTACGAGCAGTACTTC	CASSIRRGWYEQYF
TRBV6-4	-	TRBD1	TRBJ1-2	TGTGCCAACGAAAATCGTACCGGGACAGGGAGATTCCTCTCGAGGGGCTACACCTTC	CANENRTGTGRFLSRGYTF
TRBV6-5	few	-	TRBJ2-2	TGTGCCAGCAGTTACGGTTGGGGGCCCGGGGAGCTGTTTTTT	CASSYGWGPGELFF
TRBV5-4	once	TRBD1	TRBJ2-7	TGTGCCAGCAGTAAAACCGCAGGGGGCGCGTACGAGCAGTACTTC	CASSKTAGGAYEQYF
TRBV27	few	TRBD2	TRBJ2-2	TGTGCCCTCGTCCGGGAGGGTCACACCGGGGAGCTGTTTTTT	CALVREGHTGELFF
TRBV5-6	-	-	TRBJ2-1	TGTGCCAGCAGCTATTACAGCAATGAGCAGTTCTTC	CASSYYSNEQFF
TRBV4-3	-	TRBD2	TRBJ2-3	TGCGCCAGCAGCCAAGATAGCCCCGGGACTAGGAGGGCAGATACGCAGTATTTT	CASSQDSPGTRRADTQYF
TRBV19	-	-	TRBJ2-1	TGTGCCAGTAGTATACAGGGGAAGCAGTTCTTC	CASSIQGKQFF
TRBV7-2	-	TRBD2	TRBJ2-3	TGTGCCAGCATCGTACTAGCGGGGGGTCCGGTTACGCAGTATTTT	CASIVLAGGPVTQYF
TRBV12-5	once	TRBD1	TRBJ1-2	TGTGCTAGTGGTTTGTCGGGACAGGGGATATACTATGGCTACACCTTC	CASGLSGQGIYYGYTF
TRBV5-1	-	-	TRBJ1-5	TGCGCCAGCAGCTTGGGGACTGGGGTCAATCAGCCCCAGCATTTT	CASSLGTGVNQPQHF
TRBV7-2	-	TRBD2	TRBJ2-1	TGTGCCAGCACCTGGCGGGGGGGGATCGACAATGAGCAGTTCTTC	CASTWRGGIDNEQFF
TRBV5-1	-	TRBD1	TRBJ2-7	TGCGCCAGCAGTGCCGGGACAGCCTACGAGCAGTACTTC	CASSAGTAYEQYF
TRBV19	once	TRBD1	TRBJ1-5	TGTGCCAGTAGTGACAGGGGTTGGGGCAATCAGCCCCAGCATTTT	CASSDRGWGNQPQHF
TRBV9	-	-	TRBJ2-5	TGCGCCAGCAGCACCCGGGGTCAAGAGACCCAGTACTTC	CASSTRGQETQYF
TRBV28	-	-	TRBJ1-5	TGTGCCAGCAGTCCTTCGTCCCCTCCAGGCTATAGCAATCAGCCCCAGCATTTT	CASSPSSPPGYSNQPQHF
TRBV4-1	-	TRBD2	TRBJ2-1	TGCGCCAGCAGCCAACTAGCGGGAGCGGCTTTGCATGAGCAGTTCTTC	CASSQLAGAALHEQFF
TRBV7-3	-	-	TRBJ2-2	TGTGCCAGCAGCTTAAATGCCGGGAGAGTTCCCGGGGAGCTGTTTTTT	CASSLNAGRVPGELFF
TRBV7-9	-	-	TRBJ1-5	TGTGCCAGCAGCGCAGAGGCTTGGAGCAATCAGCCCCAGCATTTT	CASSAEAWSNQPQHF
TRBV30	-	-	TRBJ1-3	TGTGCCTGGGGAGCAGGGTACTCTGGAAACACCATATATTTT	CAWGAGYSGNTIYF
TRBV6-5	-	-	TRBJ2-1	TGTGCCAGTACTGAGAGCTCCTACAATGAGCAGTTCTTC	CASTESSYNEQFF
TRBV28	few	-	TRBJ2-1	TGTGCCAGCAGTTCTAATTACAATGAGCAGTTCTTC	CASSSNYNEQFF
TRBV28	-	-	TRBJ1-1	TGTGCCAGCAGTTTCGTATTGGGGCCAAACACTGAAGCTTTCTTT	CASSFVLGPNTEAFF
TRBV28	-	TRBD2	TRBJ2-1	TGTGCCAGCAGGGAAGCGGGAATCTCCTACAATGAGCAGTTCTTC	CASREAGISYNEQFF
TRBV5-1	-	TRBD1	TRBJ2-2	TGCGCCAGCGTGTCCTTTACAGGGGGCGCCGGGGAGCTGTTTTTT	CASVSFTGGAGELFF
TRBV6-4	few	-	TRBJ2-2	TGTGCCAGCAGTCTCACGGGATCCGGGGAGCTGTTTTTT	CASSLTGSGELFF
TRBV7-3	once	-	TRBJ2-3	TGTGCCAGCAGCGACAGCCATAGCACAGATACGCAGTATTTT	CASSDSHSTDTQYF